This note documents a single TCR beta chain sequence. Its antigen is undetermined. The sample belongs to a study of cytomegalovirus exposure and HLA in healthy donors. Study at large: There were about 85 million unique TCRs (from HLA-typed donors) in an early data release. Among the approximately 430 donors who were genotyped, about 80% fell in the genetic ancestry cluster that is associated with self-reported Caucasian donors. Study-wide findings and caveats: There were several of the most significant clusters that appeared linked to common viral pathogens in a later analysis. Roughly uniform depth of sequencing across donors was assumed in presence/absence analyses.

In germline, CDR1 is SGHRS, CDR2 YFSETQ. V lost 7 bases and J 2 bases, leaving 15 bases between the germline ends. CDR3 length: 14 residues. In the PCR, 60 Vbeta and 13 Jbeta primers were used. Libraries were prepared by immunoSEQ multiplex PCR; TCRdb keeps only in-frame clonotypes and omits some of them. This sample yields about 160,000 clones, of which around 84% are seen a single time; about 6% belongs to the top ten. The TCR was taken from a man aged 45-65 years in good health and CMV-seropositive. The rearrangement joins TRBV5-1 to TRBJ2-5, with D maybe TRBD2 (7 bases). Input material: PBMCs. The CDR3 DNA reads as TGCGCCAGCCACTGGGGGAGGGGGCAAGAGACCCAGTACTTC. It specifies CASHWGRGQETQYF. Filled out from reference TRBV5-1 and TRBJ2-5, the complete variable domain reads KAGVTQTPRYLIKTRGQQVTLSCSPISGHRSVSWYQQTPGQGLQFLFEYFSETQRNKGNFPGRFSGRQFSNSRSEMNVSTLELGDSALYLCASHWGRGQETQYFGPGTRLLVL.